This T cell receptor beta chain originates from a study of blood T cell repertoires in COVID-19. Study background: COVID-19 samples collected from the United States, Italy and Spain covered acute and convalescent phases.

CDR3 length: 16 amino acids. V gave up 2 bases and J gave up 3 bases, with 16 bases separating them. The germline CDR1 and CDR2 sequences are MNHEY and SVGEGT. In the authors' methods: How many nucleated cells were present was estimated from reference gene primer amplification. Clones were read by immunoSEQ multiplex PCR, and TCRdb kept only the in-frame ones, dropping some. The DNA was the basis for D and trimming; V, J and clone size are from that table. This sample has some 120,000 clones; about 77% occur once, and the top ten carry 25%. Sample: peripheral blood. The chain couples TRBV6-2 or TRBV6-3 to TRBJ2-5, with a tentative D call TRBD1 (6 bases). The receptor was isolated from a human donor in a cohort sampled during active COVID-19. The CDR3 spells CASSYRTRGKKETQYF. The CDR3 DNA is TGTGCCAGCAGTTACCGAACAAGGGGGAAGAAAGAGACCCAGTACTTC.